A selection of T cell receptor beta chains follows, all from one sample in a study of T cell repertoires in cytomegalovirus infection. These receptors' targets are unknown. TCRdb redid the calling of the reads with MiXCR, one entry per CDR3 protein. The sample lists a few hundred thousand distinct CDR3 sequences; 40% were seen once. Sequencing was performed on cultured PBMCs, taken from culture after CMV antigen stimulation. These receptors were collected from a human donor in good health (CMV status not recorded). Some clones in this sample may be carry-over from other donors' samples. CDR3s include the opening cysteine and the closing phenylalanine or tryptophan. Fields, in order: J gene, CDR3 length, clone size, D gene, V gene, CDR3 DNA, CDR3 protein. A D gene is named only where the DNA matches it firmly. Size is stated for part of the rows, as once, few or many counts, or as a class when the clone is expanded.

j_call: TRBJ2-3; cdr3_length: 16; clone_size: .; d_call: .; v_call: TRBV7-2; cdr3_nt: TGTGCCAGCAGCCAAAGGCGGGCGGTGAGCACAGATACGCAGTATTTT; cdr3_aa: CASSQRRAVSTDTQYF
j_call: TRBJ1-5; cdr3_length: 14; clone_size: .; d_call: TRBD1; v_call: TRBV12-3/TRBV12-4; cdr3_nt: TGTGCCAGCAGGGACACAGGGGCGCTTCAGCCCCAGCATTTT; cdr3_aa: CASRDTGALQPQHF
j_call: TRBJ1-5; cdr3_length: 15; clone_size: .; d_call: .; v_call: TRBV19; cdr3_nt: TGTGCCAGTAGTATCACAGGCGGTAGCAATCAGCCCCAGCATTTT; cdr3_aa: CASSITGGSNQPQHF
j_call: TRBJ2-3; cdr3_length: 15; clone_size: .; d_call: TRBD2; v_call: TRBV6-1; cdr3_nt: TGTGCCAGCAGTGATCCGGGGAGGGGCACAGATACGCAGTATTTT; cdr3_aa: CASSDPGRGTDTQYF
j_call: TRBJ2-5; cdr3_length: 14; clone_size: .; d_call: TRBD2; v_call: TRBV6-5; cdr3_nt: TGTGCCAGCAGTTACCGGGGGGGATGGGAGACCCAGTACTTC; cdr3_aa: CASSYRGGWETQYF
j_call: TRBJ2-5; cdr3_length: 14; clone_size: few; d_call: TRBD2; v_call: TRBV5-1; cdr3_nt: TGCGCCAGCCACGGACTAGCGGGGGAAGAGACCCAGTACTTC; cdr3_aa: CASHGLAGEETQYF
j_call: TRBJ2-1; cdr3_length: 17; clone_size: .; d_call: TRBD1; v_call: TRBV6-4; cdr3_nt: TGTGCCAGCAGGCCCCCGTTGGGACAGGGGGCGCGTAATGAGCAGTTCTTC; cdr3_aa: CASRPPLGQGARNEQFF
j_call: TRBJ2-2; cdr3_length: 17; clone_size: .; d_call: TRBD1; v_call: TRBV28; cdr3_nt: TGTGCCAGCTACCCTGGGGCCGGGACAGGGAACACCGGGGAGCTGTTTTTT; cdr3_aa: CASYPGAGTGNTGELFF
j_call: TRBJ2-1; cdr3_length: 16; clone_size: few; d_call: .; v_call: TRBV6-2/TRBV6-3; cdr3_nt: TGTGCCAGCAGTTCCGGTGCGGGCAGGCAGGGGAATGAGCAGTTCTTC; cdr3_aa: CASSSGAGRQGNEQFF
j_call: TRBJ2-5; cdr3_length: 14; clone_size: few; d_call: .; v_call: TRBV12-5; cdr3_nt: TGTGCTAGTGGTTTTCTCGCCACACAAGAGACCCAGTACTTC; cdr3_aa: CASGFLATQETQYF
j_call: TRBJ2-7; cdr3_length: 14; clone_size: .; d_call: TRBD2; v_call: TRBV6-6; cdr3_nt: TGTGCCATCGCGGGACTAGCGGGGGGTGGAGAGCAGTACTTC; cdr3_aa: CAIAGLAGGGEQYF
j_call: TRBJ1-1; cdr3_length: 14; clone_size: few; d_call: TRBD1; v_call: TRBV7-2; cdr3_nt: TGTGCCAGCAACCTCAGGGGGGTAAACACTGAAGCTTTCTTT; cdr3_aa: CASNLRGVNTEAFF
j_call: TRBJ2-7; cdr3_length: 17; clone_size: few; d_call: TRBD2; v_call: TRBV7-2; cdr3_nt: TGTGCCAGCAGCAAGACTAGCGGGGGAACGTTCTCCTACGAGCAGTACTTC; cdr3_aa: CASSKTSGGTFSYEQYF
j_call: TRBJ2-1; cdr3_length: 13; clone_size: .; d_call: .; v_call: TRBV5-5; cdr3_nt: TGTGCCAGCAGCTTGGAACAGCCCAATGAGCAGTTCTTC; cdr3_aa: CASSLEQPNEQFF
j_call: TRBJ1-5; cdr3_length: 14; clone_size: .; d_call: .; v_call: TRBV19; cdr3_nt: TGTGCCAGCGGAAGCGGGGGCGGCAATCAGCCCCAGCATTTT; cdr3_aa: CASGSGGGNQPQHF
j_call: TRBJ2-5; cdr3_length: 16; clone_size: .; d_call: .; v_call: TRBV12-3/TRBV12-4; cdr3_nt: TGTGCCAGCACCACCCGGGGGCAGGGTGGTGGAGAGACCCAGTACTTC; cdr3_aa: CASTTRGQGGGETQYF
j_call: TRBJ1-5; cdr3_length: 15; clone_size: .; d_call: .; v_call: TRBV7-2; cdr3_nt: TGTGCCAGCAGCTTCTCGGGACAAAAGAATCAGCCCCAGCATTTT; cdr3_aa: CASSFSGQKNQPQHF
j_call: TRBJ2-1; cdr3_length: 14; clone_size: .; d_call: .; v_call: TRBV20-1; cdr3_nt: TGCAGTGCTAGTCGGGGGGCGGGTAACAATGAGCAGTTCTTC; cdr3_aa: CSASRGAGNNEQFF
j_call: TRBJ1-5; cdr3_length: 15; clone_size: .; d_call: .; v_call: TRBV7-4; cdr3_nt: TGTGCCAGCAGCCCCTGCGGGAGAAGCAATCAGCCCCAGCATTTT; cdr3_aa: CASSPCGRSNQPQHF
j_call: TRBJ2-5; cdr3_length: 17; clone_size: few; d_call: TRBD2; v_call: TRBV6-2/TRBV6-3; cdr3_nt: TGTGCCAGCAGTTACTCGTCAGCCTGGGGGGGCCAAGAGACCCAGTACTTC; cdr3_aa: CASSYSSAWGGQETQYF
j_call: TRBJ2-3; cdr3_length: 13; clone_size: many; d_call: .; v_call: TRBV24-1; cdr3_nt: TGTGCCACCAGTGATTTGGGGGAGGATACGCAGTATTTT; cdr3_aa: CATSDLGEDTQYF
j_call: TRBJ2-4; cdr3_length: 18; clone_size: .; d_call: .; v_call: TRBV20-1; cdr3_nt: TGCAGTGCTAGAGATCGGGGCGTGACATATCTAGCCAAAAACATTCAGTACTTC; cdr3_aa: CSARDRGVTYLAKNIQYF
j_call: TRBJ1-4; cdr3_length: 15; clone_size: .; d_call: TRBD1; v_call: TRBV27; cdr3_nt: TGTGCCAGCAGTCCGAGGACAGGGTACACGGAAAAACTGTTTTTT; cdr3_aa: CASSPRTGYTEKLFF
j_call: TRBJ1-4; cdr3_length: 16; clone_size: .; d_call: .; v_call: TRBV20-1; cdr3_nt: TGCAGTGCTAGACCCTATAACAGGGCAGCTAATGAAAAACTGTTTTTT; cdr3_aa: CSARPYNRAANEKLFF
j_call: TRBJ1-1; cdr3_length: 14; clone_size: .; d_call: .; v_call: TRBV28; cdr3_nt: TGTGCCAGCAGTTTATTTCGACCGAACACTGAAGCTTTCTTT; cdr3_aa: CASSLFRPNTEAFF
j_call: TRBJ2-1; cdr3_length: 16; clone_size: .; d_call: TRBD2; v_call: TRBV20-1; cdr3_nt: TGCAGTGCCAGGGGGAGGAGCGGGGGGTCCTACAATGAGCAGTTCTTC; cdr3_aa: CSARGRSGGSYNEQFF
j_call: TRBJ1-1; cdr3_length: 14; clone_size: few; d_call: .; v_call: TRBV20-1; cdr3_nt: TGCAGTGCTAGCTCCCCACAGGGAAACACTGAAGCTTTCTTT; cdr3_aa: CSASSPQGNTEAFF